A selection of T cell receptor beta chains follows, all from one sample in a study of cytomegalovirus exposure and HLA in healthy donors. Sequencing used immunoSEQ multiplex PCR; TCRdb keeps in-frame clones, though not all of them. This table holds some 140,000 clones, about 85% found once. Input material: PBMCs. The receptors stem from a female donor in good health and CMV-seronegative. Both conserved end residues are part of each CDR3. The D gene is left open where the match is weak.

D gene	J gene	V gene	CDR3 protein
-	TRBJ2-1	TRBV4-3	CASSQEGLGRPGFF
-	TRBJ2-5	TRBV5-1	CASSPTGIQETQYF
TRBD1	TRBJ1-1	TRBV18	CASSRGQGMNTEAFF
TRBD2	TRBJ2-1	TRBV11-3	CASSPLAGDGLNEQFF
-	TRBJ1-2	TRBV15	CATSRGPGLNYGYTF
-	TRBJ2-5	TRBV19	CASSIRQGVETQYF
-	TRBJ1-1	TRBV10-3	CAISSGLGAFF
-	TRBJ1-1	TRBV6-5	CASSPYRAQSTEAFF
-	TRBJ1-4	TRBV6-6	CASRDLYRAREKLFF
TRBD2	TRBJ2-5	TRBV9	CASSPGLALETQYF
TRBD2	TRBJ2-2	TRBV28	CASSLRGVNTGELFF
-	TRBJ1-2	TRBV20-1	CSEGRRGGYTF
-	TRBJ2-7	TRBV30	CAWSEGGAHEQYF